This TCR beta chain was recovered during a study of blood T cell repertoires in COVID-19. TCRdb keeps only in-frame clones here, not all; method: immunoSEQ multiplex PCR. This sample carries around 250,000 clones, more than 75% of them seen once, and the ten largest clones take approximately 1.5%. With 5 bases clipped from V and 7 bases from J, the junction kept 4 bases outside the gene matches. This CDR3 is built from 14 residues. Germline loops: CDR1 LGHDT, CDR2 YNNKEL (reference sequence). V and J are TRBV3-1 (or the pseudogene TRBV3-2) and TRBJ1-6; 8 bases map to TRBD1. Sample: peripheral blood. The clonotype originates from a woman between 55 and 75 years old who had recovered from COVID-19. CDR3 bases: TGTGCCAGCAGCGGCGGGACAGGCAATTCACCCCTCCACTTT. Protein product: CASSGGTGNSPLHF.